The 3 T cell receptor beta chains reported below all come from one sample, sequenced in a study of CD8 T cells in ankylosing spondylitis. TCRdb re-analysed the 5' RACE reads in MiXCR, keeping a single row per CDR3 protein. The sample consists of about 240,000 distinct CDR3 sequences, around 7.8% of them appearing once. The sample taken for sequencing was blood, either unsorted or a sorted T cell fraction (not recorded which). Source of these receptors: a male donor with ankylosing spondylitis or in good health (not recorded which).

With regard to this clonotype: A much larger clone lies one base from this, so it may be a read error. The V gene is TRBV19, the J gene TRBJ1-6; no clear D. Germline V lookup: CDR1 LNHDA, CDR2 SQIVND (reference sequence). The CDR3 loop spans 14 amino acids. In DNA, the CDR3 is TGTTCCAGTAGTATCACAATCATCGATTCACCCCTCCACTTT. As protein: CSSSITIIDSPLHF.

At least ten counts were recorded for this clonotype. This chain joins TRBV7-8 and TRBJ1-1; maybe TRBD1 (5 bases). This CDR3 spans 19 amino acids. V lost 0 bases to trimming and J lost 4 bases, with 24 bases between them. From germline, CDR1 is SGHVS and CDR2 FQNEAQ. CDR3 loop: CASSLAIRVRADDGTEAFF. CDR3 DNA sequence: TGTGCCAGCAGCTTAGCAATACGGGTCAGGGCGGATGATGGCACTGAAGCTTTCTTT.

The sample holds many counts of this clonotype. The J gene is TRBJ2-3, the V gene TRBV7-2; D is undetermined. V gave up 0 bases and J gave up 4 bases, with 5 bases separating them. The germline V gene encodes CDR1 SGHTA and CDR2 FQGNSA. This CDR3 comprises 13 residues. DNA for the CDR3: TGTGCCAGCAGCTTAGCGAAAGCAGATACGCAGTATTTT. This encodes CASSLAKADTQYF.